This TCR beta chain was captured by sequencing in a study of CD8+CD57+ T cells in acquired aplastic anemia. Turning to the study itself: Yields of DNA that came from sorted CD4+ and CD8+ cells averaged roughly 3 ug.

This CDR3 region has 14 residues. From germline, CDR1 is SEHNR and CDR2 FQNEAQ (reference sequence). Between the trimmed V and J ends, which lost 5 bases and 1 base, there was a span of 10 bases. TCR beta VDJ combinations and CDR3 sequences were profiled from genomic DNA. TCRdb independently ran MiXCR on the reads; one entry per CDR3 protein. The top ten clones hold about an eighth of a sample with some 180,000 distinct CDR3 sequences, about half of them seen once. This clonotype has a count of ten or more. No antigen is known for it. Patients chosen for sequencing had shown CD8+CD57+ cell expansion by flow cytometry. Findings of the study overall: Both patients and controls carried the same twenty-nine CD8+ CDR3 sequences.

The clonotype was recovered from a human donor with aplastic anemia. The chain recombines TRBV7-9 with TRBJ2-3; a possible D gene is TRBD1 (6 bases). The sequenced sample was sorted CD4+, CD8+, or CD8+CD57+ T cells (not recorded which) from PBMCs. The CDR3 protein is CASSLQGRTDTQYF. CDR3 coding DNA: TGTGCCAGCAGCCTACAGGGCCGCACAGATACGCAGTATTTT.